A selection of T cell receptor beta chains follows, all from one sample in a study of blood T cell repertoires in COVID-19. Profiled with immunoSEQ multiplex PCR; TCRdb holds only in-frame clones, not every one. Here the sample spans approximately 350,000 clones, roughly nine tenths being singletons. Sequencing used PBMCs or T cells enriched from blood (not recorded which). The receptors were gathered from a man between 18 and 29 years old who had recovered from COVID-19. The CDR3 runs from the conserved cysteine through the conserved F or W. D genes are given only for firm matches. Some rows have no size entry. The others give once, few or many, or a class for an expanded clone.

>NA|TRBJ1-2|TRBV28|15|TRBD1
TGTGCCAGCAGGAAACAGGGGGGACTAAACTATGGCTACACCTTC
CASRKQGGLNYGYTF
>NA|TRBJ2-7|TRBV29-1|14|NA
TGCAGCGTTGAACTGGGAGACGAGTCCTACGAGCAGTACTTC
CSVELGDESYEQYF
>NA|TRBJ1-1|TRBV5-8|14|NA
TGTGCCAGCAGTTTGAGGACAGCGAACACTGAAGCTTTCTTT
CASSLRTANTEAFF
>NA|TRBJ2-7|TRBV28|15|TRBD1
TGTGCCAGCAGCCCTCAGGACAGGTTCGGCTACGAGCAGTACTTC
CASSPQDRFGYEQYF
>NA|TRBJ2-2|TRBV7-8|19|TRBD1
TGTGCCAGCAGCCCGAGACCGTCGGGACAGGGGGTGAACACCGGGGAGCTGTTTTTT
CASSPRPSGQGVNTGELFF
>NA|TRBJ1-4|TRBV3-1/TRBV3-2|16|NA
TGTGCCAGCAGCCAAGTGGGGGGATCCGAGGAAGAAAAACTGTTTTTT
CASSQVGGSEEEKLFF
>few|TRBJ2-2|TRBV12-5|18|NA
TGTGCTAGTGGTTTGGTACTCGGGTCCAGGGGGGACACCGGGGAGCTGTTTTTT
CASGLVLGSRGDTGELFF
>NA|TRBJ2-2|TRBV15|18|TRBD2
TGTGCCACCAGCAGACTTGGACTAGCGGGGGGGAACACCGGGGAGCTGTTTTTT
CATSRLGLAGGNTGELFF
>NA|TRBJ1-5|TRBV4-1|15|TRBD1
TGCGCCAGCAGCCAACGGCAGGGGGCTATTCAGCCCCAGCATTTT
CASSQRQGAIQPQHF
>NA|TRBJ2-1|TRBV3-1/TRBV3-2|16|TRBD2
TGTGCCAGCAGCCAAAGTTCGCTCCGGGGGGGCAATGAGCAGTTCTTC
CASSQSSLRGGNEQFF
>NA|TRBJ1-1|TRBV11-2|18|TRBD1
TGTGCCAGCAGCTTAGGAAAGCCATGGCAGGGGGATCACACTGAAGCTTTCTTT
CASSLGKPWQGDHTEAFF
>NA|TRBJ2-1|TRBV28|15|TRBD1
TGTGCCAGCAGTTTAGCGGCAGGGGGCCGCAATGAGCAGTTCTTC
CASSLAAGGRNEQFF
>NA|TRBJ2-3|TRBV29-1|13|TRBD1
TGCAGCGTTCGGACAGGGGAATGGAATACGCAGTATTTT
CSVRTGEWNTQYF
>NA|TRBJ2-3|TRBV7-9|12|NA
TGTGCCAGCAGCTACCAGGGAGGTACGCAGTATTTT
CASSYQGGTQYF
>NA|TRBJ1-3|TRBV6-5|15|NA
TGTGCCAGCAGTTACATACAGGGTCGAAGAAACACCATATATTTT
CASSYIQGRRNTIYF
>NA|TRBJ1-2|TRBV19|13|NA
TGTGCCAGTGAAACCAGGGCGCCCTATGGCTACACCTTC
CASETRAPYGYTF
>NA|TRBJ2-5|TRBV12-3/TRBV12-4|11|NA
TGTGCCAGCCGCCAGTTGGAGACCCAGTACTTC
CASRQLETQYF
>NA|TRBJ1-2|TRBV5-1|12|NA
TGCGCCAGCAGCTTGAACGGCTATGGCTACACCTTC
CASSLNGYGYTF
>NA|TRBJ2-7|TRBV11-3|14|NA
TGTGCCAGCAGCCCTAGGGACAACTCCTACGAGCAGTACTTC
CASSPRDNSYEQYF
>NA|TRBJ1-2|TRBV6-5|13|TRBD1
TGTGCCAGCAGTTACTCGGACAGGGCTGGCTACACCTTC
CASSYSDRAGYTF
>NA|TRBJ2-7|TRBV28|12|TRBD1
TGTGCCAGTGGGGACAGTCACCTCGAGCAGTACTTC
CASGDSHLEQYF
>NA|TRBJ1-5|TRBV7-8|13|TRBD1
TGTGCCAGCAGCACGACAGGGTTTCAGCCCCAGCATTTT
CASSTTGFQPQHF
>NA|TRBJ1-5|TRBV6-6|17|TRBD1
TGTGCCAGCAGTCCTGGGACAGGGAAATTTAGCAATCAGCCCCAGCATTTT
CASSPGTGKFSNQPQHF
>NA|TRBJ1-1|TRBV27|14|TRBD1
TGTGCCAGCAGTTGGGACAGGGGTTCCACTGAAGCTTTCTTT
CASSWDRGSTEAFF
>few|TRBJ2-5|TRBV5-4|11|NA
TGTGCCAGCAGCTCACAAGAGACCCAGTACTTC
CASSSQETQYF
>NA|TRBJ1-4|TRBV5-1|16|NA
TGCGCCAGCAGCTTGAGGGCGGAGGCAACTAATGAAAAACTGTTTTTT
CASSLRAEATNEKLFF
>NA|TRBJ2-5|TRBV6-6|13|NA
TGTGCCAGCATGTTGGGGGGGCCAGAGACCCAGTACTTC
CASMLGGPETQYF
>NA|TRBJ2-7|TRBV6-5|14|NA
TGTGCCAGCAGTTACGCCGACTGGGGAGACGAGCAGTACTTC
CASSYADWGDEQYF
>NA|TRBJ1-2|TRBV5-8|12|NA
TGTGCCAGCAGCCCAGGGAACTATGGCTACACCTTC
CASSPGNYGYTF
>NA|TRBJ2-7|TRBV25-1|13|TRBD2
TGTGCCAGCAGCGGGACTAGCGGGTACGAGCAGTACTTC
CASSGTSGYEQYF
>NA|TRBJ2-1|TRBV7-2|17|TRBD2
TGTGCCAGCAGCTTAGACTCCGGGACTAGCGGGAACAATGAGCAGTTCTTC
CASSLDSGTSGNNEQFF
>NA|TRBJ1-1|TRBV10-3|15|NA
TGTGCCATCAGTGAGTCTCCGACAGACAAGCTTGAAGCTTTCTTT
CAISESPTDKLEAFF
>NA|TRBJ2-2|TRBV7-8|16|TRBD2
TGTGCCAGCAGCTTGACCGGGACTACCAGTACCGGGGAGCTGTTTTTT
CASSLTGTTSTGELFF
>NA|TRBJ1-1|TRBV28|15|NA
TGTGCCAGCAGTAACCCCGGGAGCCCGAACACTGAAGCTTTCTTT
CASSNPGSPNTEAFF
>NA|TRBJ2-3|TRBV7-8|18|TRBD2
TGTGCCAGCAGCCAACCACGTCCTAGCGGGGACCGCACAGATACGCAGTATTTT
CASSQPRPSGDRTDTQYF
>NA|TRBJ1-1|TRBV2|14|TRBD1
TGTGCCAGCTCTGGGACAGAGTTGAACACTGAAGCTTTCTTT
CASSGTELNTEAFF
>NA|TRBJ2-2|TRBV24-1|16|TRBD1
TGTGCCACCAGTGACCCGGGACAGGGGGACGCCGGGGAGCTGTTTTTT
CATSDPGQGDAGELFF
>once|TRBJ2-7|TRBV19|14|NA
TGTGCCAGTAGTTACAGGTTGGTTGATTACGAGCAGTACTTC
CASSYRLVDYEQYF
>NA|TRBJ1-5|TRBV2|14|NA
TGTGCCAGCAAGGACAGTTATAGCAATCAGCCCCAGCATTTT
CASKDSYSNQPQHF
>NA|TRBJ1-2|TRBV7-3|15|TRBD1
TGTGCCAGCAGCCCCGGACAGGGGGAACGATATGGCTACACCTTC
CASSPGQGERYGYTF
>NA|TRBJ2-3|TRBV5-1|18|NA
TGCGCCAGCAGCTTGTCACCCAGCACACCGGGTAGAAGAGATACGCAGTATTTT
CASSLSPSTPGRRDTQYF
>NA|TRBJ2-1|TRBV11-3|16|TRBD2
TGTGCCAGCAGCAAGCGACTAGCGGGAGAGGACAATGAGCAGTTCTTC
CASSKRLAGEDNEQFF
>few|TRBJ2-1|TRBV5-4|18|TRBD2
TGTGCCAGCAGCCCGGGCGGCCGGGGGGTCAGCTCCTACAATGAGCAGTTCTTC
CASSPGGRGVSSYNEQFF
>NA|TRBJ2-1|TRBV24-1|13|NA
TGTGCCACCAGTTTGGCGGGAAACAATGAGCAGTTCTTC
CATSLAGNNEQFF
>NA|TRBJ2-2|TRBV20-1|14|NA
TGCAGTGCTAGTGGGCTAGCGAACACCGGGGAGCTGTTTTTT
CSASGLANTGELFF
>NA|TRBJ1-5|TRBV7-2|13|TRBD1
TGTGCCAGCAGCAGGACAGGGTTGCAGCCCCAGCATTTT
CASSRTGLQPQHF
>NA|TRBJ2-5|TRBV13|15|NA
TGTGCCAGCAGCTTTACACAGGGCCACCAAGAGACCCAGTACTTC
CASSFTQGHQETQYF
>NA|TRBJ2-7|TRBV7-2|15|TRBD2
TGTGCCAGCAGCTTATTGGGACTAGCGGGATACGAGCAGTACTTC
CASSLLGLAGYEQYF
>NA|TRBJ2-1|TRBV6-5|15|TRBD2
TGTGCCAGCAGCCGTTGGACTAGCGCGAATGATGAGCAGTTCTTC
CASSRWTSANDEQFF
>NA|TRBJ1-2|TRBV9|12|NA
TGTGCCAGCAGCGCCTACAGCTATGGCTACACCTTC
CASSAYSYGYTF
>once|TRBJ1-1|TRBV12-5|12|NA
TGTGCTAGTGGTCCAACTATTATTGAAGCTTTCTTT
CASGPTIIEAFF
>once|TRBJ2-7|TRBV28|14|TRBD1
TGTGCCAGCAGTTCTCGGACAGGTACCTACGAGCAGTACTTC
CASSSRTGTYEQYF
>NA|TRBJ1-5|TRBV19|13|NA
TGTGCCAGTAGCGCCGGGGGGCTTCAGCCCCAGCATTTT
CASSAGGLQPQHF
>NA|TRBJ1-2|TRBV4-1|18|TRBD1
TGCGCCAGCAGCCAATTCCGGAACGGACAGGTGACTAACTATGGCTACACCTTC
CASSQFRNGQVTNYGYTF
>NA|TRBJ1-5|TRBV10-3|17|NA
TGTGCCATCAGTGAGTCGACTCAGAGGGATAGCAATCAGCCCCAGCATTTT
CAISESTQRDSNQPQHF